These 23 T cell receptor beta chains originate from one sample sequenced in a study of blood T cell repertoires in COVID-19. TCRdb's copy holds only in-frame clones and misses some; the assay was immunoSEQ multiplex PCR. The sample contains 150,000 to 200,000 clones, approximately 80% of which appear only once. The sequenced sample consisted of peripheral blood. Source of these receptors: a human donor in a cohort sampled during active COVID-19.

This clone appeared a single time. V and J are TRBV7-3 and TRBJ1-2; D gene ambiguous. Germline lookup yields CDR1 SGHTA and CDR2 FQGTGA. The CDR3 extends over 15 amino acids. V dropped 5 bases and J dropped 2 bases, with 15 bases sitting between them. As DNA, the CDR3 is TGTGCCAGCAGCCTGCTGGAGAGGTACAACTATGGCTACACCTTC. It is translated as CASSLLERYNYGYTF.

The rearrangement joins TRBV19 to TRBJ1-4; 7 bases are a match to TRBD1. Germline V lookup: CDR1 LNHDA, CDR2 SQIVND (reference sequence). V shed 8 bases, J shed 10 bases, and the junction held 4 bases outside the gene matches. The CDR3 is made up of 11 amino acids. The CDR3 protein is CASSDRIKLFF. DNA for the CDR3: TGTGCCAGTTCGGACAGGATAAAACTGTTTTTT.

This chain joins TRBV11-2 and TRBJ2-7; TRBD2 is a possible D gene (6 bases). Germline assignment: CDR1 SGHAT and CDR2 FQNNGV. The CDR3 loop spans 16 amino acids. Trimming shortened V by 1 base and J by 3 bases, and 16 bases separated the two germline ends. CDR3 nucleotides: TGTGCCAGCAGCTTAGGAGCCGGGGGTCCCCTCTACGAGCAGTACTTC. This codes for CASSLGAGGPLYEQYF.

This clone was recorded a few times. The J gene is TRBJ1-1, the V gene TRBV19; D remains ambiguous. The germline V gene encodes CDR1 LNHDA and CDR2 SQIVND (reference sequence). V dropped 4 bases and J dropped 1 base, with 7 bases sitting between them. The CDR3 loop spans 13 amino acids. The CDR3 spells CASSNSGNTEAFF. The CDR3 region has the DNA TGTGCCAGTAGTAATTCGGGGAACACTGAAGCTTTCTTT.

This chain uses TRBV7-6 with TRBJ2-7; 7 bases agree with TRBD2. CDR1 is SGHVS, CDR2 FNYEAQ, per germline. The CDR3 has 15 amino acids. Unmatched junction bases numbered 6, after V lost 2 bases and J lost 2 bases. CDR3 region: CASSLLSSGPYEQYF. The CDR3 DNA sequence: TGTGCCAGCAGCTTACTCTCTAGCGGCCCCTACGAGCAGTACTTC.

The chain is built from TRBV30 and TRBJ1-1; tentative D call: TRBD1 (5 bases). Germline V gene sequence: CDR1 GTSNPN, CDR2 SVGIG (reference sequence). The V end was cut by 3 bases, the J end by 4 bases, with 9 bases between. The CDR3 is 12 residues long. CDR3 residues: CAWRRGSTEAFF. The CDR3 bases are TGTGCCTGGAGAAGGGGTTCCACTGAAGCTTTCTTT.

This sequence joins TRBV18 and TRBJ2-1, with a tentative D call TRBD2 (6 bases). There are 16 residues in the CDR3. Per the germline V gene, CDR1 is KGHSH and CDR2 is LQKENI. V dropped 2 bases and J dropped 3 bases, with 14 bases sitting between them. The CDR3 region has the DNA TGTGCCAGCTCACCAGTTACGGGACTCAACTACAATGAGCAGTTCTTC. Amino acids: CASSPVTGLNYNEQFF.

This rearrangement joins TRBV2 to TRBJ1-2; D not certain. CDR3 size: 16 residues. Trimming took off 5 bases at V and 8 bases at J, with 24 bases between the two ends. Germline V gene sequence: CDR1 SNHLY, CDR2 FYNNEI. The CDR3: CASSITRTRRNGGYTF. The CDR3 coding sequence is TGTGCCAGCAGTATAACTAGGACCCGACGTAATGGGGGCTACACCTTC.

J is TRBJ1-1 and V is TRBV29-1, with D possibly being TRBD1 (5 bases). Deletions cut 7 bases from V and 1 base from J, with 13 bases between. The germline gives CDR1 SQVTM, CDR2 ANQGSEA. This CDR3 region has 13 residues. The CDR3 region is CSALSGANTEAFF. In DNA, the CDR3 is TGCAGCGCTCTAAGTGGGGCGAACACTGAAGCTTTCTTT.

The sample holds a few counts of this clone. V usage is TRBV7-9 and J usage is TRBJ2-1, with unresolved D. V lost 1 base, J lost 13 bases, and 8 bases lay in between. CDR1 is SEHNR and CDR2 is FQNEAQ in the germline V gene (reference sequence). This CDR3 has 11 amino acids. CDR3: CASSLEERQFF. CDR3 in DNA: TGTGCCAGCAGCTTAGAGGAGCGACAGTTCTTC.

The gene calls are TRBV25-1 and TRBJ2-7; TRBD2 aligns across 10 bases. The V gene's germline CDR1 is MGHDK and CDR2 SYGVNS. The CDR3 covers 16 residues. V was clipped by 5 bases and J by 1 base; unmatched bases: 8. The CDR3 sequence is CASSPKLTSGSYEQYF. In DNA form, the CDR3 reads TGTGCCAGCAGTCCCAAACTGACTAGCGGGTCCTACGAGCAGTACTTC.

The chain recombines TRBV12-3 or TRBV12-4 with TRBJ2-1; 7 positions agree with TRBD2. The CDR3 is 11 residues long. V dropped 7 bases and J dropped 6; count of bases not matched to a gene: 0. The DNA for the CDR3 is TGTGCCAGCACGGGGGGCAATGAGCAGTTCTTC. Its translation is CASTGGNEQFF.

This clone was counted between two and nine times. The J gene is TRBJ2-1, the V gene TRBV6-4, with D maybe TRBD1 (6 bases). This CDR3 has 15 amino acids. V dropped 3 bases and J dropped 4 bases, with 13 bases sitting between them. Germline CDR1 MRHNA, CDR2 SNTAGT. In DNA, the CDR3 is TGTGCCAGCAGTGAGGCCCCCGGACAGTACAATGAGCAGTTCTTC. It encodes CASSEAPGQYNEQFF.

This chain joins TRBV2 and TRBJ1-3, with D perhaps matching TRBD1 (5 bases). The CDR3 sequence is 16 residues long. From germline, CDR1 is SNHLY and CDR2 FYNNEI. Trimming stripped 3 bases from V and 1 base from J, with 13 bases between. The CDR3 is CASSDPAGFSGNTIYF. The CDR3 DNA is TGTGCCAGCAGTGACCCCGCAGGGTTTTCTGGAAACACCATATATTTT.

This clone has just a few counts. The CDR3: CASSLRLAGAISYNEQFF. DNA for the CDR3: TGCGCCAGCAGCTTGAGACTAGCGGGGGCGATCTCCTACAATGAGCAGTTCTTC. The genes are TRBV5-1 and TRBJ2-1; 12 bases fit TRBD2. The CDR3 runs to 18 residues. Germline V CDR1 and CDR2: SGHRS, YFSETQ. V lost 1 base to trimming and J lost 0 bases; unmatched junction nucleotides: 5.

The chain links TRBV5-1 to TRBJ2-2, with D possibly TRBD2 on 5 matching bases. The V end was cut by 1 base, the J end by 5 bases, with 18 bases between. Germline assignment: CDR1 SGHRS and CDR2 YFSETQ. This CDR3 is built from 17 residues. DNA of the CDR3: TGCGCCAGCAGCTTGTGGTCCCCTAACGGGGAAACCGGGGAGCTGTTTTTT. Its translation: CASSLWSPNGETGELFF. The complete variable domain, with remaining parts taken from reference TRBV5-1 and TRBJ2-2, reads KAGVTQTPRYLIKTRGQQVTLSCSPISGHRSVSWYQQTPGQGLQFLFEYFSETQRNKGNFPGRFSGRQFSNSRSEMNVSTLELGDSALYLCASSLWSPNGETGELFFGEGSRLTVL.

This sequence joins TRBV2 and TRBJ1-2; 8 positions agree with TRBD1. The CDR3 spans 16 residues. With 3 bases clipped from V and 3 bases from J, the junction kept 9 bases outside the gene matches. CDR1 and CDR2 (germline): SNHLY, FYNNEI. As DNA, the CDR3 is TGTGCCAGCAGTGATACCGGACAGGGTCGGTACTATGGCTACACCTTC. The encoded protein is CASSDTGQGRYYGYTF. Combining the CDR3 with reference TRBV2 and TRBJ1-2 gives the whole variable domain EPEVTQTPSHQVTQMGQEVILRCVPISNHLYFYWYRQILGQKVEFLVSFYNNEISEKSEIFDDQFSVERPDGSNFTLKIRSTKLEDSAMYFCASSDTGQGRYYGYTFGSGTRLTVV.

Details on this clone: Relative to the germline gene, one junction end is altered; a read error may explain this. The V gene is TRBV4-1, the J gene TRBJ1-1, with TRBD1 as a possible D gene (5 bases). The CDR3 is 13 residues long. Germline CDR1 is MGHRA and CDR2 is YSYEKL. The CDR3 loop is CASSHPPVTALNF. The CDR3 DNA sequence: TGCGCCAGCAGCCACCCCCCTGTGACAGCCCTTAACTTT.

The V and J genes are TRBV4-1 and TRBJ2-5, with TRBD1 identical over 8 bases. In germline, CDR1 is MGHRA, CDR2 YSYEKL. The CDR3 extends over 16 amino acids. Losses at the gene ends were 2 bases for V and 1 base for J; bases not matched to a gene: 6. The CDR3 is CASSQRGQDPQETQYF. The DNA of the CDR3 is TGCGCCAGCAGCCAACGGGGACAGGACCCCCAAGAGACCCAGTACTTC.

This clone was picked up one time. This chain connects TRBV2 to TRBJ1-1; TRBD1 is a possible D gene (5 bases). The CDR3 consists of 13 residues. Trimming shortened V by 6 bases and J by 11 bases, and 19 bases separated the two germline ends. Germline loops: CDR1 SNHLY, CDR2 FYNNEI. For the CDR3, the DNA is TGTGCCAGCAGGGCGGGGGACGGCCTTCGGGCTTTCTTT. Protein sequence: CASRAGDGLRAFF. Full variable domain (remainder filled in from reference TRBV2 and TRBJ1-1): EPEVTQTPSHQVTQMGQEVILRCVPISNHLYFYWYRQILGQKVEFLVSFYNNEISEKSEIFDDQFSVERPDGSNFTLKIRSTKLEDSAMYFCASRAGDGLRAFFGQGTRLTVV.

This chain uses TRBV19 with TRBJ2-1; 8 nucleotides match TRBD1. CDR1 is LNHDA and CDR2 is SQIVND in the germline V gene (reference sequence). V shed 3 bases and J 8 bases; nucleotides not matched to a gene: 0. CDR3 length: 12 residues. The CDR3 spells CASSMTGDEQFF. The DNA for the CDR3 is TGTGCCAGTAGTATGACAGGGGATGAGCAGTTCTTC.

The gene calls are TRBV12-3 or TRBV12-4 and TRBJ1-1; weak D call: TRBD1 (6 bases). The CDR3 runs 12 residues. Trimming stripped 5 bases from V and 8 bases from J, with 12 bases between. DNA of the CDR3: TGTGCCAGCAGTCAGACAGGTTTCGAAGCTTTCTTT. Its protein product is CASSQTGFEAFF.

The V gene is TRBV5-6, the J gene TRBJ1-5, with a possible D match to TRBD1 (5 bases). The CDR3 is 14 residues long. The germline V gene has CDR1 SGHDT and CDR2 YYEEEE. V lost 2 bases, J lost 5 bases, and 11 bases lay in between. The CDR3 spells CASSFGQGDQPQHF. CDR3 DNA: TGTGCCAGCAGCTTCGGCCAGGGTGATCAGCCCCAGCATTTT.